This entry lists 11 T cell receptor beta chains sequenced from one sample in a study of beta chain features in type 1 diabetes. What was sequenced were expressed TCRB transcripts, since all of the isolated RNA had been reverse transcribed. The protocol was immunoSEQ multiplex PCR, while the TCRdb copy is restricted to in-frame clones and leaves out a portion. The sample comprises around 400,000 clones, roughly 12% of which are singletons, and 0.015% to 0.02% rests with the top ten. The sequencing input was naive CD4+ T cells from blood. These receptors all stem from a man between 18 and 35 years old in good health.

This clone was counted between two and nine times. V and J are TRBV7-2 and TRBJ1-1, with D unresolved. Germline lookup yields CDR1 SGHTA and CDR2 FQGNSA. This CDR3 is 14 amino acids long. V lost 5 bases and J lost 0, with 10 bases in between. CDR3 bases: TGTGCCAGCAGCCCCAGAGGGCTGAACACTGAAGCTTTCTTT. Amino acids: CASSPRGLNTEAFF.

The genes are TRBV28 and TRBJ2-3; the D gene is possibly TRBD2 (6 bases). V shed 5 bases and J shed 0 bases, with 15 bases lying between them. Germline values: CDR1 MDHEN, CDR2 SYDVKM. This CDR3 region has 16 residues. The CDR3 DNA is TGTGCCAGCAGTCCATCCCTGGAGGGGAGCACAGATACGCAGTATTTT. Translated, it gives CASSPSLEGSTDTQYF.

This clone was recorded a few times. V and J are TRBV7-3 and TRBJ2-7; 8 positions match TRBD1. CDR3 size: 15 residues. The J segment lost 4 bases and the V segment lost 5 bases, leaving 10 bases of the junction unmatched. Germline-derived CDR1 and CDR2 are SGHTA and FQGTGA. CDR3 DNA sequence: TGTGCCAGCAGCCTTAGGACAGGGTGGCTTTACGAGCAGTACTTC. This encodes CASSLRTGWLYEQYF.

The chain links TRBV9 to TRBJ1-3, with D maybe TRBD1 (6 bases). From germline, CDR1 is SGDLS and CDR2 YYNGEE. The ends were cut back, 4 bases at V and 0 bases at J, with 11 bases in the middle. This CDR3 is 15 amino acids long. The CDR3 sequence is CASSYRQVSGNTIYF. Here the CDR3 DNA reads TGTGCCAGCAGCTATCGACAGGTCTCTGGAAACACCATATATTTT.

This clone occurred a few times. The chain's CDR3 is CASSLAPADNEQFF. The CDR3 coding sequence is TGTGCCAGCAGCTTAGCCCCGGCGGACAATGAGCAGTTCTTC. The chain couples TRBV7-8 to TRBJ2-1; D is uncertain. CDR1 and CDR2 (germline): SGHVS, FQNEAQ. The CDR3 has 14 amino acids. Trimming took 0 bases from V and 5 from J, leaving 8 bases between them.

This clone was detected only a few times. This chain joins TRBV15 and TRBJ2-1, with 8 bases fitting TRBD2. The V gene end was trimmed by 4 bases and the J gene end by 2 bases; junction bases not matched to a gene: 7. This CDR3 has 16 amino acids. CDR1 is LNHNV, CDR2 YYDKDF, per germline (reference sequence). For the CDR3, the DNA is TGTGCCACCAGCATTTCAACTAGCGGACCCTACAATGAGCAGTTCTTC. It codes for CATSISTSGPYNEQFF.

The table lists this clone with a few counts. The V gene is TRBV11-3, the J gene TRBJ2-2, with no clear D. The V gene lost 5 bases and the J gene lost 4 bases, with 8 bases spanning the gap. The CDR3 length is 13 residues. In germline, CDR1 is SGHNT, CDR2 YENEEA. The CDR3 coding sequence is TGTGCCAGCAGCCCATTTAGCACCGGGGAGCTGTTTTTT. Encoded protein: CASSPFSTGELFF.

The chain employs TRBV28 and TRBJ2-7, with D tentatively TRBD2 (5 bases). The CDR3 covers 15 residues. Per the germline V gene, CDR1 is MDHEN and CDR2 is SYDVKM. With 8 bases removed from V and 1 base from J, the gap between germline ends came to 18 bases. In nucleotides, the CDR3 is TGTGCCAGCTACGGCCCCAGCGGCCGATCCTACGAGCAGTACTTC. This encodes CASYGPSGRSYEQYF.

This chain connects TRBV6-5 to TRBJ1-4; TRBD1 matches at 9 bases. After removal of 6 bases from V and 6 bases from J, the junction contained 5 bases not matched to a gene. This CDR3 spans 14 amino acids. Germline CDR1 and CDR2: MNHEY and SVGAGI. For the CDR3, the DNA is TGTGCCAGCAGACAAACAGGGGGCCATGAAAAACTGTTTTTT. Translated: CASRQTGGHEKLFF.

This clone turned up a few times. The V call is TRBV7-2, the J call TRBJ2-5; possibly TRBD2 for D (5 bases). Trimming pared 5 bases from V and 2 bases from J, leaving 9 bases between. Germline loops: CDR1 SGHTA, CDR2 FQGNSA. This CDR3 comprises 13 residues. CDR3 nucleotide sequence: TGTGCCAGCAGCCACCGGGGACAAGAGACCCAGTACTTC. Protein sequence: CASSHRGQETQYF.

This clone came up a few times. The CDR3 protein is CASSFLQGSLNTEAFF. CDR3 bases: TGTGCCAGCAGCTTCCTTCAGGGCTCTTTGAACACTGAAGCTTTCTTT. The V and J genes are TRBV11-2 and TRBJ1-1; possible D gene TRBD1, 5 bases. Germline V gives CDR1 SGHAT, CDR2 FQNNGV. V lost 3 bases and J lost 0, with 14 bases in between. The CDR3 loop spans 16 amino acids.